What follows is one T cell receptor beta chain and its context. This clone was seen just once. Its cognate antigen has yet to be identified. Base quality data are lacking; no much larger clone is found one base away. The trial excluded patients who had a history of autoimmune disease or who were on systemic immunosuppression. In every dose cohort, peripheral blood was drawn for TCR sequencing at baseline, cycle 4 day 1, and cycle 7 day 1. The samples were drawn from a first-in-human, open-label, multicenter phase I dose-escalation trial of ivuxolimab. Adults with locally advanced or metastatic melanoma, renal cell, hepatocellular, or head and neck squamous cell carcinoma were enrolled in the trial. CD4+ and CD8+ T cells were sorted separately from peripheral blood before TCR sequencing. The data stem from a study of OX40 agonist ivuxolimab in advanced cancers. About the study as a whole: Ivuxolimab was a fully human IgG2 agonistic monoclonal antibody targeting the costimulatory receptor OX40 (CD134). The dose-escalation cohort was approximately 83% male with a mean age of about 60 years, ranging from 23 to 79. The point of sequencing TCRbeta in the periphery was to test whether ivuxolimab changed TCR sequence diversity and drove clonal T-cell expansion. Intravenous ivuxolimab was administered to patients every 2 weeks at six dose levels: 0.01, 0.1, 0.3, 1.5, 3 and 10 mg/kg. Three dose-escalation patients achieved partial responses, one with hepatocellular carcinoma and two with cutaneous melanoma. The paper reports the monotherapy dose-escalation portion (N of about 56 patients) of the phase I ivuxolimab trial. Among the roughly 52 dose-escalation patients, around 20 had hepatocellular carcinoma, approximately 15 melanoma, 9 renal cell carcinoma and 9 head and neck cancer. Patients were allowed to have had prior anti-PD-1, anti-PD-L1 or anti-CTLA-4 therapy, and less than 45% of the dose-escalation patients had previously received checkpoint inhibitors. The research as a whole found: At doses of 0.1 to 3.0 mg/kg, clonal expansion of both CD4+ and CD8+ blood T cells was observed from baseline to week 6. Antigen specificity was not determined for the clonally expanded peripheral T cells. Low levels of normalized T-cell clonal expansion were also shown by some nonresponding patients. In the 0.1-3.0 mg/kg groups, partial responders were among the patients with the lowest normalized peripheral clonal expansion, particularly in CD8+ T cells. After ivuxolimab, more expanded clones were found on average in CD8+ T cells than in CD4+ T cells.

Relative to germline, V is 9 bases shorter and J is 5 bases shorter, with 8 bases between their ends. The CDR3 goes from the cysteine to the phenylalanine over 11 residues. The sequence is cut down to CDR3 DNA, 33 bases in frame from base 1. The germline V gene supplies CDR1 MNHNS and CDR2 SASEGT. To sequence the TCRbeta CDR3 region, genomic DNA was isolated from the sorted cells. The immunoSEQ Assay was used to sequence the TCRbeta CDR3 regions. TCRdb took over this immuneACCESS table, retaining in-frame rearrangements with V and J assigned. Such tables are incomplete; in checked studies, under half of the missing clones stem from an unresolved V gene, and the remainder is unexplained. Across this sample there are approximately 80,000 clones, with 85% to 90% seen only once. Roughly 0.2% of the sample comes from the top ten.

This TCR came from an adult with an advanced solid tumor such as melanoma, head and neck, liver or kidney cancer. Here the chain combines TRBV6-1 and TRBJ1-5; the D gene remains uncertain. Sequenced material: CD4+ or CD8+ T cells sorted from blood, taken in a trial of the OX40 agonist ivuxolimab. The DNA is TGTGCCAGTGGAAGGGATCAGCCCCAGCATTTT. Its protein reads: CASGRDQPQHF.